The entry that follows covers one T cell receptor (beta chain) sequence. Its antigen is currently unknown. This specimen comes from a study of response to subunit inactivated influenza vaccine. Broader study findings: It was the authors' suggestion that each seasonal influenza vaccination recruits few new T cells.

The V segment lost 0 bases and the J segment 4 bases; nucleotides outside the gene matches: 5. The CDR3 has 16 amino acids. The germline gives CDR1 SGHRS, CDR2 YFSETQ. From the RT-PCR reads, TCRdb called clonotypes with MiXCR, one entry per CDR3 protein. The sample has hundreds of thousands of distinct CDR3 sequences; roughly 22% are singletons. Sample: PBMCs from blood, taken approximately 22 months after vaccination. The V and J genes are TRBV5-1 and TRBJ2-7, with 12 bases identical to TRBD2. This receptor was taken from a man between 45 and 75 years old who received an inactivated influenza vaccine. CDR3 region: CASSLAGGLAGYEQYF. CDR3 DNA sequence: TGCGCCAGCAGCTTGGCGGGGGGACTAGCGGGTTACGAGCAGTACTTC.